This T cell receptor beta chain was sequenced for a study of blood T cell repertoires in COVID-19. The overall study: Both acute and convalescent COVID-19 samples were obtained from the United States, Italy and Spain. Sample material is recorded as cDNA or gDNA derived from T cells, B-cell-depleted T cells, or PBMCs.

Generated by immunoSEQ multiplex PCR, the TCRdb table keeps only in-frame clones and is missing some. The sample yields approximately 150,000 clones, roughly 84% seen once. Those enrolled in Seattle joined during active infection and were followed longitudinally afterward. There are 15 residues in the CDR3. With 3 bases removed from V and 7 bases from J, the gap between germline ends came to 19 bases. CDR1 and CDR2 (germline): GTSNPN, SVGIG (reference sequence). This clone was seen many times. The sequenced sample was peripheral blood. This sequence was found in a man younger than 40 with COVID-19, enrolled during active disease. J is TRBJ1-5 and V is TRBV30; D perhaps matches TRBD1 (5 bases). The CDR3 region is CAWRASGGVEQPQHF. The DNA for the CDR3 is TGTGCCTGGAGGGCCTCGGGAGGGGTTGAGCAGCCCCAGCATTTT.